This record covers a single TCR beta chain. The data were obtained in a study of cytomegalovirus exposure and HLA in healthy donors. PCR involved 60 Vbeta and 13 Jbeta primers. Profiling relied on immunoSEQ multiplex PCR, and the TCRdb table lists in-frame clones only, not all of them. The sample contains 90,000 to 130,000 clones, less than 85% of which appear only once. The CDR3 loop spans 18 amino acids. V was pared by 5 bases and J by 5 bases, with 12 bases of the junction left unmatched. CDR1 is SGHTA and CDR2 is FQGNSA in the germline V gene. J is TRBJ2-5 and V is TRBV7-2, with TRBD2 matching 15 bases. The clonotype comes from a man aged 25 to 40 in good health and CMV-seropositive. The sequencing input was PBMCs. The CDR3 bases are TGTGCCAGCAGCCCTGTGGGGGGACTAGCGGGGGGCCCCGAGACCCAGTACTTC. It yields the protein CASSPVGGLAGGPETQYF.